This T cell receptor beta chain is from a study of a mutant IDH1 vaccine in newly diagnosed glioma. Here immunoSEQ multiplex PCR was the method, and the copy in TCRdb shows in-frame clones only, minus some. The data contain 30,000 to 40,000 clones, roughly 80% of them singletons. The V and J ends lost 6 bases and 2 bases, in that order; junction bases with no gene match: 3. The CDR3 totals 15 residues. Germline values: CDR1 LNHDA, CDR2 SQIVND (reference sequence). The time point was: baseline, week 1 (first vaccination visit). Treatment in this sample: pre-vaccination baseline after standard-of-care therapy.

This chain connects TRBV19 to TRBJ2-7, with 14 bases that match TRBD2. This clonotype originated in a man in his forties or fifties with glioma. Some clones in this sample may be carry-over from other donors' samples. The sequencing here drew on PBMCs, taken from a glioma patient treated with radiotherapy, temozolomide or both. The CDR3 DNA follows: TGTGCCAGTAGGCGGACTAGCGGGGGGCCCTACGAGCAGTACTTC. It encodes CASRRTSGGPYEQYF.